This T cell receptor beta chain stems from a study of blood T cell repertoires in COVID-19. Germline V CDR1 and CDR2: SGHRS, YFSETQ. Trimming took off 2 bases at V and 0 bases at J, with 6 bases between the two ends. This CDR3 spans 15 amino acids. Per the original data handling: Nucleated cell counts were estimated from reference gene primer amplification. Some clones are missing from TCRdb's copy, which holds only in-frame ones; the method was immunoSEQ multiplex PCR. The DNA gave D and trimming, while V, J and clone size come from that table. The table lists around 100,000 clones, around four fifths of them singletons.

The sequenced material came from peripheral blood. This receptor was obtained from a man between 40 and 49 years old with active or convalescent COVID-19. The chain carries TRBV5-1 and TRBJ2-6; D uncertain. The CDR3, as DNA: TGCGCCAGCAGCTTAGAACTCTCTGGGGCCAACGTCCTGACTTTC. It specifies CASSLELSGANVLTF. The whole variable domain, filled in from reference TRBV5-1 and TRBJ2-6, reads KAGVTQTPRYLIKTRGQQVTLSCSPISGHRSVSWYQQTPGQGLQFLFEYFSETQRNKGNFPGRFSGRQFSNSRSEMNVSTLELGDSALYLCASSLELSGANVLTFGAGSRLTVL.